This is a list of T cell receptor beta chains from one sample in a study of blood T cell repertoires in COVID-19. TCRdb's table, derived via immunoSEQ multiplex PCR, lists solely in-frame clones and lacks some. The data show about 54,000 clones, with around 86% seen just once and about 8.3% held by the top ten. The sequencing sample was made of peripheral blood. Receptor source: a man over 45 with active COVID-19. Each CDR3 is given with its conserved first and last residue. Fields, in order: clone size, D gene, J gene, V gene, CDR3 protein, CDR3 DNA. D genes are given only for firm matches. Expanded clones get a size class; other rows say once, few or many, or leave the size out.

abundance: once; d_gene: TRBD2; j_gene: TRBJ2-5; v_gene: TRBV19; CDR3aa: CASSTRTSGRETQYF; CDR3nt: TGTGCCAGTAGTACTCGGACTAGCGGTAGGGAGACCCAGTACTTC
abundance: NA; d_gene: TRBD2; j_gene: TRBJ2-7; v_gene: TRBV18; CDR3aa: CASSPGTSGYEQYF; CDR3nt: TGTGCCAGCTCTCCCGGGACTAGCGGATACGAGCAGTACTTC
abundance: NA; d_gene: TRBD1; j_gene: TRBJ1-2; v_gene: TRBV28; CDR3aa: CASSPGDRGRDGYTF; CDR3nt: TGTGCCAGCAGTCCCGGGGACAGGGGGCGCGATGGCTACACCTTC
abundance: NA; d_gene: NA; j_gene: TRBJ2-1; v_gene: TRBV5-1; CDR3aa: CASSLGPSGNEQFF; CDR3nt: TGCGCCAGCAGCTTAGGTCCTTCGGGGAATGAGCAGTTCTTC
abundance: NA; d_gene: NA; j_gene: TRBJ2-2; v_gene: TRBV28; CDR3aa: CASNKQGPAGELFF; CDR3nt: TGTGCCAGCAACAAACAGGGTCCGGCCGGGGAGCTGTTTTTT
abundance: NA; d_gene: TRBD1; j_gene: TRBJ1-1; v_gene: TRBV30; CDR3aa: CAWSVTRQGAAEAFF; CDR3nt: TGTGCCTGGAGTGTCACCCGACAGGGGGCCGCTGAAGCTTTCTTT
abundance: NA; d_gene: NA; j_gene: TRBJ2-5; v_gene: TRBV21-1; CDR3aa: CASSKVVRDRGHQETQYF; CDR3nt: TGTGCCAGCAGCAAAGTAGTCCGGGACAGGGGCCACCAAGAGACCCAGTACTTC
abundance: NA; d_gene: TRBD1; j_gene: TRBJ2-1; v_gene: TRBV10-3; CDR3aa: CAISRQGDNEQFF; CDR3nt: TGTGCCATCAGTCGACAGGGGGACAATGAGCAGTTCTTC
abundance: NA; d_gene: NA; j_gene: TRBJ1-4; v_gene: TRBV19; CDR3aa: CASRPQGSTNEKLFF; CDR3nt: TGTGCCAGTAGGCCACAGGGCTCAACTAATGAAAAACTGTTTTTT
abundance: NA; d_gene: NA; j_gene: TRBJ2-5; v_gene: TRBV7-6; CDR3aa: CASSLGGQSLGETQYF; CDR3nt: TGTGCCAGCAGCTTAGGCGGGCAGTCCCTAGGGGAGACCCAGTACTTC
abundance: NA; d_gene: TRBD1; j_gene: TRBJ2-3; v_gene: TRBV5-6; CDR3aa: CASSTRDRETDTQYF; CDR3nt: TGTGCCAGCAGCACCCGGGACAGGGAGACAGATACGCAGTATTTT
abundance: NA; d_gene: NA; j_gene: TRBJ2-2; v_gene: TRBV6-5; CDR3aa: CASNYRGTRGGELFF; CDR3nt: TGTGCCAGCAATTACCGGGGTACCCGAGGCGGGGAGCTGTTTTTT
abundance: NA; d_gene: TRBD2; j_gene: TRBJ2-1; v_gene: TRBV7-3; CDR3aa: CASSLIAGDNEQFF; CDR3nt: TGTGCCAGCAGCTTAATAGCGGGGGACAATGAGCAGTTCTTC
abundance: NA; d_gene: NA; j_gene: TRBJ1-2; v_gene: TRBV5-1; CDR3aa: CASSFGGQNYGYTF; CDR3nt: TGCGCCAGCAGCTTCGGAGGGCAGAACTATGGCTACACCTTC
abundance: NA; d_gene: TRBD2; j_gene: TRBJ2-2; v_gene: TRBV5-6; CDR3aa: CASSLLGGRGTGELFF; CDR3nt: TGTGCCAGCAGCTTGCTCGGCGGGAGGGGAACCGGGGAGCTGTTTTTT
abundance: NA; d_gene: TRBD1; j_gene: TRBJ1-4; v_gene: TRBV6-5; CDR3aa: CASSYNGRGREKLFF; CDR3nt: TGTGCCAGCAGTTATAACGGCAGGGGGCGCGAAAAACTGTTTTTT
abundance: NA; d_gene: NA; j_gene: TRBJ1-2; v_gene: TRBV5-6; CDR3aa: CASSLERGFNYGYTF; CDR3nt: TGTGCCAGCAGCTTGGAGCGCGGTTTTAACTATGGCTACACCTTC
abundance: NA; d_gene: NA; j_gene: TRBJ2-3; v_gene: TRBV6-5; CDR3aa: CASSYRTTSTDTQYF; CDR3nt: TGTGCCAGCAGTTACAGGACAACTAGCACAGATACGCAGTATTTT
abundance: NA; d_gene: NA; j_gene: TRBJ2-2; v_gene: TRBV27; CDR3aa: CASSSQIAYTGELFF; CDR3nt: TGTGCCAGCAGTTCACAAATAGCGTACACCGGGGAGCTGTTTTTT
abundance: NA; d_gene: NA; j_gene: TRBJ1-1; v_gene: TRBV25-1; CDR3aa: CASSEPQGRGNTEAFF; CDR3nt: TGTGCCAGCAGTGAACCACAGGGAAGAGGGAACACTGAAGCTTTCTTT
abundance: NA; d_gene: NA; j_gene: TRBJ2-3; v_gene: TRBV7-9; CDR3aa: CAIRDTSTDTQYF; CDR3nt: TGTGCCATCCGGGACACCTCAACAGATACGCAGTATTTT
abundance: NA; d_gene: NA; j_gene: TRBJ1-5; v_gene: TRBV6-4; CDR3aa: CASSDSMGTEYSNQPQHF; CDR3nt: TGTGCCAGCAGTGACTCGATGGGTACAGAGTATAGCAATCAGCCCCAGCATTTT
abundance: NA; d_gene: NA; j_gene: TRBJ2-2; v_gene: TRBV3-1/TRBV3-2; CDR3aa: CASSHTRGGVTGELFF; CDR3nt: TGTGCCAGCAGCCACACACGCGGGGGCGTCACCGGGGAGCTGTTTTTT
abundance: NA; d_gene: NA; j_gene: TRBJ1-1; v_gene: TRBV7-2; CDR3aa: CASSLVSGLGTEAFF; CDR3nt: TGTGCCAGCAGCTTAGTTTCAGGGTTGGGCACTGAAGCTTTCTTT
abundance: NA; d_gene: NA; j_gene: TRBJ2-3; v_gene: TRBV7-9; CDR3aa: CASSPDQGDTQYF; CDR3nt: TGTGCCAGCAGCCCGGACCAGGGGGATACGCAGTATTTT
abundance: NA; d_gene: NA; j_gene: TRBJ2-1; v_gene: TRBV28; CDR3aa: CASSFTGNEQFF; CDR3nt: TGTGCCAGCAGTTTTACGGGCAATGAGCAGTTCTTC